Below, 8 T cell receptor beta chains from the same sample are listed, as sequenced in a study of blood T cell repertoires in COVID-19. The protocol was immunoSEQ multiplex PCR, while the TCRdb copy is restricted to in-frame clones and leaves out a portion. The table has hundreds of thousands of clones, 84% seen once. The sequenced sample was peripheral blood. The receptors here all came from a young man with active or convalescent COVID-19.

This sequence joins TRBV9 and TRBJ1-2; D gene ambiguous. CDR1 and CDR2 (germline): SGDLS, YYNGEE. This CDR3 spans 15 amino acids. V was shortened by 4 bases and J by 2 bases, with 15 bases between the two germline ends. The CDR3 here is CASSPSVASNYGYTF. In nucleotides, the CDR3 is TGTGCCAGCAGCCCCTCGGTAGCGTCAAACTATGGCTACACCTTC.

The table lists this clone with a few counts. The V and J genes are TRBV28 and TRBJ2-3; the match to TRBD2 covers 15 bases. Trimming removed 5 bases from V and 4 bases from J; junction bases left unmatched: 4. CDR1 is MDHEN, CDR2 SYDVKM, per germline. CDR3 length equals 16 residues. The DNA for the CDR3 is TGTGCCAGCAGTCAGGGACTAGCGGGGGGAGCAGATACGCAGTATTTT. Translating gives CASSQGLAGGADTQYF. The whole variable domain, remainder taken from reference TRBV28 and TRBJ2-3, is DVKVTQSSRYLVKRTGEKVFLECVQDMDHENMFWYRQDPGLGLRLIYFSYDVKMKEKGDIPEGYSVSREKKERFSLILESASTNQTSMYLCASSQGLAGGADTQYFGPGTRLTVL.

The chain carries TRBV3-1 (or the pseudogene TRBV3-2) and TRBJ2-3; D call uncertain. The CDR3 is made up of 12 amino acids. Trimming removed 3 bases from V and 6 bases from J, with 7 bases in between. CDR1 is LGHDT, CDR2 YNNKEL, per germline (reference sequence). CDR3 amino acids: CASSHGYDTQYF. For the CDR3, the DNA is TGTGCCAGCAGCCACGGGTACGATACGCAGTATTTT.

This rearrangement joins TRBV4-3 to TRBJ2-2; TRBD2 agrees at 8 bases. Germline V lookup: CDR1 LGHNA, CDR2 YSLEER. The ends lost 1 base at V and 0 bases at J; junction bases unmatched: 4. CDR3 length equals 17 residues. CDR3 DNA sequence: TGCGCCAGCAGCCAAGTCCGGGGGGGCTCGAACACCGGGGAGCTGTTTTTT. It encodes CASSQVRGGSNTGELFF.

The chain uses TRBV7-3 and TRBJ2-3; 10 bases map to TRBD1. This CDR3 has 14 amino acids. V trimming: 3 bases; J trimming: 7 bases; junction bases outside the gene matches: 4. Germline CDR1 SGHTA, CDR2 FQGTGA. The CDR3 DNA sequence: TGTGCCAGCAGCTTGGGACAGGGGCCTTATACGCAGTATTTT. It specifies CASSLGQGPYTQYF.

The CDR3 spells CASSTPVTDSHGYTF. In DNA, the CDR3 is TGTGCCAGCAGCACCCCGGTAACGGACTCCCATGGCTACACCTTC. The V gene is TRBV7-2, the J gene TRBJ1-2; D unclear. CDR3 length equals 15 residues. V lost 5 bases and J lost 6, with 19 bases in between. Germline CDR1 reads SGHTA; CDR2 reads FQGNSA.

The chain carries TRBV18 and TRBJ2-7, with D perhaps TRBD2 (6 bases). Germline V lookup: CDR1 KGHSH, CDR2 LQKENI. Trimming took 4 bases from V and 0 from J, leaving 7 bases between them. This CDR3 comprises 13 residues. CDR3 loop: CASSLADSYEQYF. The CDR3 bases are TGTGCCAGCTCACTAGCGGACTCCTACGAGCAGTACTTC. The variable domain in full, completed from reference TRBV18 and TRBJ2-7, reads NAGVMQNPRHLVRRRGQEARLRCSPMKGHSHVYWYRQLPEEGLKFMVYLQKENIIDESGMPKERFSAEFPKEGPSILRIQQVVRGDSAAYFCASSLADSYEQYFGPGTRLTVT.

This chain uses TRBV21-1 with TRBJ2-7; the DNA was not compared with TRBD1, the D call given in the table. TRBV21-1 is classified as a pseudogene. The CDR3 has 15 amino acids. CDR3 loop: CASSKGGARGYEQYF. The CDR3 nucleotides read TGTGCCAGCAGCAAGGGGGGAGCCAGGGGGTACGAGCAGTACTTC.